This T cell receptor (beta chain) is drawn from a study of blood T cell repertoires in COVID-19. Study at large: Donors in the United States, Italy and Spain gave samples during acute or convalescent COVID-19. T cells, B-cell-depleted T cells, or PBMCs supplied cDNA or gDNA.

Seattle's enrolled individuals joined amid active infection and were then monitored longitudinally. Per the original methods: Nucleated cell counts were estimated from reference gene primer amplification. Profiled with immunoSEQ multiplex PCR; TCRdb holds only in-frame clones, not every one. D and trimming come from the DNA, and the V and J calls and clone size come from that table. The repertoire holds about 200,000 clones, with more than 75% as singletons. The junction had 8 bases not matched to a gene; V was cut back by 6 bases and J by 4 bases. The CDR3 runs 16 residues. Germline CDR1 is LNHDA and CDR2 is SQIVND (reference sequence).

The origin of this receptor is a person aged 70 to 79 with COVID-19, enrolled during active disease. The source material was peripheral blood. This rearrangement joins TRBV19 to TRBJ2-1; TRBD2 aligns across 11 bases. DNA for the CDR3: TGTGCCAGTAGAACCCTAGCGGGAGGACTGTACAATGAGCAGTTCTTC. It translates to CASRTLAGGLYNEQFF.